This TCR beta chain was obtained from a study of cytomegalovirus exposure and HLA in healthy donors. General observations from the study: Across donors, most TCRs were seen rarely, yet some public ones were widespread. When analyzed later, a missense DCLRE1C variant was found to be linked to TCR beta V- and J-gene trimming. Researchers catalogued about 150 TCR beta chains as cytomegalovirus-associated. Likely technical artifact: a cluster of highly shared sequence variants.

PCR used 60 Vbeta primers and 13 Jbeta primers. Sequencing was performed with immunoSEQ multiplex PCR; in TCRdb, only in-frame clones are kept and a portion is missing. The sample lists 120,000 or so clones, around three quarters seen once, with 0.95% to 1.5% in the top ten. This clone has a handful of counts. Its antigen is not known. Unmatched junction bases numbered 9, after V lost 5 bases and J lost 0 bases. There are 16 residues in the CDR3. Germline V gives CDR1 SGHNT, CDR2 YYREEE (reference sequence). The receptor was derived from a female donor in good health and CMV-seronegative. V is TRBV5-4 and J is TRBJ1-2; 8 bases align to TRBD1. The sequenced sample was PBMCs. CDR3 region: CASRYGTGLANYGYTF. CDR3 nucleotides: TGTGCCAGCAGATACGGGACAGGCCTCGCTAACTATGGCTACACCTTC.